These 21 T cell receptor beta chains were sequenced from one sample in a study of blood T cells in healthy people across ages. Then a second PCR, running roughly 7 to 11 cycles, was carried out with a sample-barcoded 5' primer and a J-beta primer mix. One entry per CDR3 protein results from TCRdb running MiXCR on the 5' RACE reads. The table has about 780,000 distinct CDR3 sequences, around a quarter seen once. The data were also submitted as part of a second study, on T cells of mothers and their children.

Sequencing used blood. These receptors originate from a boy between 10 and 17 years old in good health.

The J gene is TRBJ1-3, the V gene TRBV7-2; D unclear. The CDR3 runs to 16 residues. Trimming stripped 1 base from V and 0 bases from J, with 10 bases between. Germline V gene sequence: CDR1 SGHTA, CDR2 FQGNSA. The DNA of the CDR3 is TGTGCCAGCAGCTTAGAGGGCACGAACTCTGGAAACACCATATATTTT. This gives the protein CASSLEGTNSGNTIYF.

This clonotype was seen a handful of times. The chain joins TRBV5-5 to TRBJ1-5; D call uncertain. Germline CDR1 and CDR2: SGHKS and YYEKEE (reference sequence). Trimming removed 2 bases at V and 5 bases at J, with 8 bases between. The length of the CDR3 is 13 residues. The CDR3 reads CASSFGDDQPQHF. The CDR3 DNA is TGTGCCAGCAGCTTCGGGGATGATCAGCCCCAGCATTTT.

The chain uses TRBV19 and TRBJ2-5; tentatively, D is TRBD1 or TRBD2 (5 bases each). Trimming pared 3 bases from V and 3 bases from J, leaving 11 bases between. Germline lookup yields CDR1 LNHDA and CDR2 SQIVND (reference sequence). The CDR3 has 14 amino acids. CDR3 sequence (DNA): TGTGCCAGTAGTATTCTTGGGACGGAAGAGACCCAGTACTTC. Its translation is CASSILGTEETQYF.

V gene TRBV9 combines with J gene TRBJ2-7; D might be TRBD1 or TRBD2, each matching 6 bases. Germline V gives CDR1 SGDLS, CDR2 YYNGEE. Trimming shortened V by 0 bases and J by 5 bases, and 9 bases separated the two germline ends. The CDR3 sequence is 13 residues long. CDR3 nucleotide sequence: TGTGCCAGCAGCGTAGACAGGGAGGACGAGCAGTACTTC. Translation: CASSVDREDEQYF.

This clonotype appeared a few times. A read error may account for a junction end that differs from germline. The rearrangement uses TRBV7-9 and TRBJ2-6; no clear D. Germline CDR1 is SEHNR and CDR2 is FQNEAQ (reference sequence). The CDR3 totals 13 residues. This CDR3 reads CASSLQRQVQPNF. In DNA, the CDR3 is TGTGCCAGCAGCTTACAGAGGCAGGTTCAGCCGAATTTC.

This clonotype was seen a handful of times. The chain joins TRBV27 to TRBJ1-5; D ambiguous. Trimming removed 5 bases from V and 2 bases from J, with 10 bases in between. The CDR3 is 14 residues long. Per germline, CDR1 MNHEY and CDR2 SMNVEV (reference sequence). The CDR3 loop is CASSRGIGNQPQHF. The CDR3 DNA follows: TGTGCCAGCAGTCGAGGGATCGGCAATCAGCCCCAGCATTTT.

This chain uses TRBV4-3 with TRBJ2-7; 8 nucleotides align to TRBD1. The CDR3 covers 15 residues. Germline loops: CDR1 LGHNA, CDR2 YSLEER. The trim removed 0 bases at V and 4 bases at J, leaving 5 bases unmatched. CDR3 sequence: CASSQDQGAGYEQYF. The CDR3 DNA sequence: TGCGCCAGCAGCCAAGATCAGGGGGCTGGGTACGAGCAGTACTTC.

The chain employs TRBV5-1 and TRBJ2-7; 10 nucleotides agree with TRBD2. Trimming took 6 bases from V and 6 from J; bases not matched to a gene: 9. CDR1 and CDR2 from the germline V gene are SGHRS and YFSETQ. There are 14 residues in the CDR3. CDR3 nucleotide sequence: TGCGCCAGCACCCACGGGACTAGCGAGTCCGAGCAGTACTTC. Protein product: CASTHGTSESEQYF.

The chain couples TRBV15 to TRBJ2-4; a weak D match, TRBD2 (6 bases). Germline V gene sequence: CDR1 LNHNV, CDR2 YYDKDF (reference sequence). The V and J ends lost 0 bases and 0 bases respectively, with 15 bases between them. The CDR3 loop spans 18 amino acids. CDR3 amino acids: CATSRDSGVGRAKNIQYF. The CDR3 DNA is TGTGCCACCAGCAGAGATTCGGGGGTGGGGAGAGCCAAAAACATTCAGTACTTC.

This clonotype has only a few counts. The chain couples TRBV4-1 to TRBJ1-4, with D hard to call. From germline, CDR1 is MGHRA and CDR2 YSYEKL. This CDR3 spans 13 amino acids. The V gene lost 6 bases and the J gene lost 6 bases, with 11 bases spanning the gap. CDR3 residues: CASRETSDEKLFF. Here the CDR3 DNA reads TGCGCCAGCAGGGAGACATCGGATGAAAAACTGTTTTTT.

A few counts support this clonotype. The CDR3 loop is CASTILGGSGNTIYF. The CDR3 DNA is TGTGCCAGCACCATCCTAGGGGGCTCTGGAAACACCATATATTTT. The chain links TRBV12-3 or TRBV12-4 to TRBJ1-3; tentative D call: TRBD1 (6 bases). The CDR3 runs to 15 residues. Trimming left V 7 bases short and J 0 bases short, with 13 bases between.

This chain uses TRBV20-1 with TRBJ2-3, with 11 nucleotides matching TRBD2. V was clipped by 7 bases and J by 4 bases; unmatched bases: 10. Germline V gene data show CDR1 as DFQATT and CDR2 as SNEGSKA (reference sequence). The CDR3 covers 15 residues. The DNA of the CDR3 is TGCAGTGTTCCCCATAGCGGGGGGGCCCCAGATACGCAGTATTTT. Translated: CSVPHSGGAPDTQYF.

The rearrangement joins TRBV9 to TRBJ2-7; D might be TRBD1 (5 bases). TRBJ2-5 matches the DNA end more closely, so the J call is doubtful. CDR3 length equals 14 residues. Germline CDR1 reads SGDLS; CDR2 reads YYNGEE. CDR3 sequence (DNA): TGTGCCAGCAGCGTAGAAGGGGTAGGGGAGACCCAGTACTTC. Translation: CASSVEGVGETQYF.

This chain uses TRBV30 with TRBJ1-1; D possibly corresponds to TRBD1 (6 bases). The germline CDR1 and CDR2 sequences are GTSNPN and SVGIG (reference sequence). The CDR3 is made up of 13 amino acids. Trimming pared 1 base from V and 4 bases from J, leaving 10 bases between. The CDR3 region has the DNA TGTGCCTGGAGTGAGGGGGAGTTCACTGAAGCTTTCTTT. Protein: CAWSEGEFTEAFF.

In its sample, this clonotype was seen a few times. The chain combines TRBV3-1 with TRBJ2-5; 10 positions match TRBD2. The ends lost 1 base at V and 5 bases at J; junction bases unmatched: 7. CDR1 and CDR2 (germline): LGHDT, YNNKEL (reference sequence). The CDR3 consists of 16 residues. CDR3 in DNA: TGTGCCAGCAGCCAAGCTAGCGGGGGTGCCAAGGAGACCCAGTACTTC. It translates to CASSQASGGAKETQYF.

With respect to this clonotype: One end of the junction does not line up with germline, which may come from a read error. The chain recombines TRBV5-1 with TRBJ2-1; D not certain. The CDR3 sequence is 14 residues long. The V gene's germline CDR1 is SGHRS and CDR2 YFSETQ. CDR3: CASTLGPWTNEQFF. The CDR3 DNA follows: TGCGCCAGCACCTTGGGCCCCTGGACGAATGAGCAGTTCTTC.

This clonotype turned up a few times. At one boundary the junction diverges from the germline segment, which might be a read error. The J gene is TRBJ2-5, the V gene TRBV28, with a tentative D call TRBD2 (5 bases). The CDR3 extends over 14 amino acids. Germline V gene sequence: CDR1 MDHEN, CDR2 SYDVKM. This CDR3 is CATLSGIAQETQHF. CDR3 sequence (DNA): TGTGCCACCCTTTCGGGGATCGCCCAAGAGACCCAGCACTTC.

This clonotype was observed a handful of times. V and J are TRBV27 and TRBJ2-7; 12 nucleotides match TRBD2. This CDR3 region has 16 residues. Trimming at V came to 5 bases and at J to 0 bases, leaving 5 bases not matched to a gene. Germline CDR1 is MNHEY and CDR2 is SMNVEV (reference sequence). The CDR3 DNA reads TGTGCCAGCAGTCTCACTAGCGGGGGGTCCTCCTACGAGCAGTACTTC. Translated, it gives CASSLTSGGSSYEQYF.

Regarding this clonotype: Germline and junction disagree at one end, which may indicate a read error. The chain is built from TRBV7-7 and TRBJ2-5; maybe TRBD1 (5 bases). Germline CDR1 SSHAT, CDR2 FNYEAQ (reference sequence). The CDR3 loop spans 16 amino acids. CDR3 loop: CASSLGAQGIGETQYF. The CDR3, as DNA: TGTGCTAGCAGCTTAGGAGCCCAGGGAATCGGCGAGACCCAGTACTTC. Supplemented by reference TRBV7-7 and TRBJ2-5, the full variable domain reads GAGVSQSPRYKVTKRGQDVTLRCDPISSHATLYWYQQALGQGPEFLTYFNYEAQPDKSGLPSDRFSAERPEGSISTLTIQRTEQRDSAMYRCASSLGAQGIGETQYFGPGTRLLVL.

The gene calls are TRBV6-5 and TRBJ1-3; tentatively, D is TRBD1 (5 bases). The CDR3 length is 14 residues. V was pared by 0 bases and J by 3 bases, with 6 bases between. Germline CDR1 and CDR2: MNHEY and SVGAGI. The CDR3 reads CASSYSGVGNTIYF. CDR3 nucleotides: TGTGCCAGCAGTTACTCGGGGGTTGGAAACACCATATATTTT.

To note about this clonotype: Mismatch with germline at one junction end may stem from a read error. The chain carries TRBV12-3 or TRBV12-4 and TRBJ1-4, with D possibly being TRBD1 (5 bases). This CDR3 comprises 16 residues. This CDR3 reads CASSLQTLGTNEKLLF. The DNA of the CDR3 is TGTGCCAGCAGTTTACAAACGCTCGGGACTAATGAAAAACTGTTATTT.